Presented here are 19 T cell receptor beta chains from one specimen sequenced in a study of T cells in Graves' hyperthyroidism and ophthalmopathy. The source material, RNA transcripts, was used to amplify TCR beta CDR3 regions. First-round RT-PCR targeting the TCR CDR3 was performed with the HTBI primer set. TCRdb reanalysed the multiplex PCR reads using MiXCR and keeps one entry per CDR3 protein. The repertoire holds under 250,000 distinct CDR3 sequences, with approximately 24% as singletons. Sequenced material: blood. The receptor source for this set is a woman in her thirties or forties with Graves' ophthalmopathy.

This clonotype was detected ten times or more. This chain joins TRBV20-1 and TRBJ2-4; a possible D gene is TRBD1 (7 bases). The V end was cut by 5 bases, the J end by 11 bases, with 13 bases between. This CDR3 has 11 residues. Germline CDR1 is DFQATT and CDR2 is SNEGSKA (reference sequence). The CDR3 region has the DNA TGCAGTGCTCCAGGGGGGTCCCTTCAGTACTTC. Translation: CSAPGGSLQYF.

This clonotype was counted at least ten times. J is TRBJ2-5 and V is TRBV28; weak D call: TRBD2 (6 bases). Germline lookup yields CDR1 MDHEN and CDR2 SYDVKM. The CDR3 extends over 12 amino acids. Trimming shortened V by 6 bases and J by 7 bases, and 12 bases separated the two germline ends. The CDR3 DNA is TGTGCCAGCAGCAAAACCGGGGGGACCCAGTACTTC. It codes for CASSKTGGTQYF.

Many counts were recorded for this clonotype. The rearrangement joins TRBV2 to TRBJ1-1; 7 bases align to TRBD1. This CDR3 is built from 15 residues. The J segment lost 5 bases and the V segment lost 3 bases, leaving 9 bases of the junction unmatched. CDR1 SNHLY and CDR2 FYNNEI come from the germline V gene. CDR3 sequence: CASSEGRGLGTEAFF. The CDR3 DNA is TGTGCCAGCAGTGAGGGCAGGGGGTTGGGAACTGAAGCTTTCTTT.

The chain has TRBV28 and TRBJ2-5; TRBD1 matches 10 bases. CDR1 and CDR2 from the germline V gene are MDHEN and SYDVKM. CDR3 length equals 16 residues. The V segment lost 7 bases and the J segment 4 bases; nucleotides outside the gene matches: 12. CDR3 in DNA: TGTGCCAGCACCACACCTGCGGGACAGGGGCGAGAGACCCAGTACTTC. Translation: CASTTPAGQGRETQYF.

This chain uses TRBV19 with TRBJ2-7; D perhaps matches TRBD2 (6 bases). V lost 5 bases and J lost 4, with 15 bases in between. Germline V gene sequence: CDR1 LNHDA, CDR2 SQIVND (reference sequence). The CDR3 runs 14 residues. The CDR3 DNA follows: TGTGCCAGTAGTTCCGGGGGTGCGGAGTACGAGCAGTACTTC. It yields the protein CASSSGGAEYEQYF. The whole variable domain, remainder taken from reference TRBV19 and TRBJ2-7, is DGGITQSPKYLFRKEGQNVTLSCEQNLNHDAMYWYRQDPGQGLRLIYYSQIVNDFQKGDIAEGYSVSREKKESFPLTVTSAQKNPTAFYLCASSSGGAEYEQYFGPGTRLTVT.

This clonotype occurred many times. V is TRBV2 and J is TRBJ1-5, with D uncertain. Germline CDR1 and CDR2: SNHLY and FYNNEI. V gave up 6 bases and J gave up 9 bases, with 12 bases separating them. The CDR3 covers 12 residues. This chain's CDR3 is CASRLDGVPQHF. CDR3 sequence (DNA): TGTGCCAGCAGACTCGACGGGGTGCCCCAGCATTTT.

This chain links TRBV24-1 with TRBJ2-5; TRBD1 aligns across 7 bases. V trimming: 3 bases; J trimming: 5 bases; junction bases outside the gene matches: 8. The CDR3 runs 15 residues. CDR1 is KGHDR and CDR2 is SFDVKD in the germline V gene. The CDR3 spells CATSDERGRLETQYF. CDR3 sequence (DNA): TGTGCCACCAGTGATGAGAGGGGGCGCTTGGAGACCCAGTACTTC.

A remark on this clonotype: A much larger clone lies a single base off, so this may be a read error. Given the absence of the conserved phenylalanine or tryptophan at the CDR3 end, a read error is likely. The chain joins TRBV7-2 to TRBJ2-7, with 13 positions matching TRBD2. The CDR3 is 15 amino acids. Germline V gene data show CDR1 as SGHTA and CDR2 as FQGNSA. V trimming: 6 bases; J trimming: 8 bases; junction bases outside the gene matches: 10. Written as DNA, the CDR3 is TGTGCCAGCAGTCCACTAGCGGGAGGGCCGCAAAAGCAGTACATC. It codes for CASSPLAGGPQKQYI.

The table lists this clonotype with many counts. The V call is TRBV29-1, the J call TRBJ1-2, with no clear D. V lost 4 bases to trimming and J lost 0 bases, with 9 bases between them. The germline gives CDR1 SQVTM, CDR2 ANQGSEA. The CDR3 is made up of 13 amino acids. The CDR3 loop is CSVAELANYGYTF. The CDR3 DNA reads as TGCAGCGTTGCTGAGTTAGCTAACTATGGCTACACCTTC.

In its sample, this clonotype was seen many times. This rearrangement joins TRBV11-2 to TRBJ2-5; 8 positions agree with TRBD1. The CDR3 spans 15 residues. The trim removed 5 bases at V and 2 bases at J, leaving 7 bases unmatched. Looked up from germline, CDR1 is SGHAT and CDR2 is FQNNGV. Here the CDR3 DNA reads TGTGCCAGCAGCCTCGACAGGGGTTCACAAGAGACCCAGTACTTC. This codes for CASSLDRGSQETQYF.

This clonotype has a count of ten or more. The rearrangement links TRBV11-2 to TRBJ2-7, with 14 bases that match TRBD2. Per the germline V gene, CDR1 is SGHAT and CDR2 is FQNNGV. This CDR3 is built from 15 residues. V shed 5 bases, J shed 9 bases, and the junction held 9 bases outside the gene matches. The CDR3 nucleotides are TGTGCCAGCAGCCGAGGGACTAGCGGGAGTTTAGGGCAGTACTTC. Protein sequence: CASSRGTSGSLGQYF.

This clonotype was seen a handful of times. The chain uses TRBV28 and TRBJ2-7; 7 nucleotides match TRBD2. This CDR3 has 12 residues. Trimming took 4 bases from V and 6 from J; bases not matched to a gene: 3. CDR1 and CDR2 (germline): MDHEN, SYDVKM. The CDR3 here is CASSSGGTEQYF. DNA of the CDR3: TGTGCCAGCAGTTCGGGGGGTACCGAGCAGTACTTC.

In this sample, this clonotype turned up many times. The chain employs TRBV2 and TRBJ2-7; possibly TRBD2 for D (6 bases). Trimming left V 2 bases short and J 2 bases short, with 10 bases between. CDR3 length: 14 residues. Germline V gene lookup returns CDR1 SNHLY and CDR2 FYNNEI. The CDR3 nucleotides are TGTGCCAGCAGTGAACGCGCGGGAACCTACGAGCAGTACTTC. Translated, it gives CASSERAGTYEQYF.

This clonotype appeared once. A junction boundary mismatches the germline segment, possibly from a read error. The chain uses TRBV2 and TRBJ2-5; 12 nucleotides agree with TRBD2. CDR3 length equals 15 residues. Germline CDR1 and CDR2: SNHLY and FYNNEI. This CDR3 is CAGHSTSGRQETQYF. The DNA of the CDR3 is TGTGCCGGCCACAGCACTAGCGGGAGGCAAGAGACACAGTACTTC.

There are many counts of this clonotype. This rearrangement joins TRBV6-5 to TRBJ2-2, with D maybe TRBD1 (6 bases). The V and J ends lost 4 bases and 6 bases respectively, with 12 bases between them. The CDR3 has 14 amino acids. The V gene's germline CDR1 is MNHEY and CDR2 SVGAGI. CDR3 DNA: TGTGCCAGCAGTTTGTGGACAGCGCCCGGGGAGCTGTTTTTT. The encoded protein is CASSLWTAPGELFF.

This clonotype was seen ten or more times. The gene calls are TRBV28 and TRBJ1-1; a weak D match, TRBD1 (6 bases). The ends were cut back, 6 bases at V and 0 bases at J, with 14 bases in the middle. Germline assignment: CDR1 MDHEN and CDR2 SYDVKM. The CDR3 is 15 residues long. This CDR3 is CASRGYWGLNTEAFF. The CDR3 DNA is TGTGCCAGCAGGGGGTACTGGGGGCTGAACACTGAAGCTTTCTTT.

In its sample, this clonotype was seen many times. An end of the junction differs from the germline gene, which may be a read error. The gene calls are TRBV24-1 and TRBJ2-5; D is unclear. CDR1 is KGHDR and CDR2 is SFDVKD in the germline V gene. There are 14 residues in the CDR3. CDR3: CATSDWTDQKTQYF. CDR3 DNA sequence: TGTGCCACCAGTGATTGGACGGACCAAAAGACCCAGTACTTC.

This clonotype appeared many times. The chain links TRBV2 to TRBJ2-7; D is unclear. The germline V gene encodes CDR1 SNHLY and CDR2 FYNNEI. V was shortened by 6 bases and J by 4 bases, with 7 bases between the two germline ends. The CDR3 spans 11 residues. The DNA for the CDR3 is TGTGCCAGCAGGGAGTCGTACGAGCAGTACTTC. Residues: CASRESYEQYF.

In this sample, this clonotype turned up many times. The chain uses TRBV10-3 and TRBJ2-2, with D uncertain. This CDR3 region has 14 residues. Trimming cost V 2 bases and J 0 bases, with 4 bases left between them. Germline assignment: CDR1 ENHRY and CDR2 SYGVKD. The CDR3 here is CAISEGANTGELFF. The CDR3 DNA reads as TGTGCCATCAGTGAGGGGGCGAACACCGGGGAGCTGTTTTTT.